A selection of T cell receptor beta chains follows, all from one sample in a study of blood T cell repertoires in COVID-19. Measured with immunoSEQ multiplex PCR; TCRdb has only the in-frame clones, and not every one. The table lists about 110,000 clones, less than 75% of them singletons. The specimen sequenced was peripheral blood. The source of these receptors is a woman between 35 and 50 years old with acute or convalescent COVID-19. CDR3s include the opening cysteine and the closing phenylalanine or tryptophan. A D gene is named only where the DNA matches it firmly. Size is omitted from some rows. Given values are once, few, many or a class for expanded clones.

clone_size	d_call	j_call	v_call	cdr3_aa	cdr3_nt
few	-	TRBJ1-1	TRBV28	CASSLPTAMNTEAFF	TGTGCCAGCAGCCTTCCGACAGCTATGAACACTGAAGCTTTCTTT
-	-	TRBJ2-3	TRBV7-9	CASSARLGGTDTQYF	TGTGCCAGCAGCGCCCGACTAGGTGGGACAGATACGCAGTATTTT
-	TRBD2	TRBJ2-5	TRBV7-9	CASSLAPGLAGWVETQYF	TGTGCCAGCAGCTTAGCCCCAGGACTAGCGGGCTGGGTAGAGACCCAGTACTTC
once	-	TRBJ2-3	TRBV12-3/TRBV12-4	CASSLTPDTQYF	TGTGCCAGCAGTCTAACCCCAGATACGCAGTATTTT
-	TRBD2	TRBJ2-1	TRBV9	CASTVSGDYNEQFF	TGTGCCAGCACCGTTAGCGGGGACTACAATGAGCAGTTCTTC
-	TRBD1	TRBJ1-5	TRBV28	CASSPGGINNQPQHF	TGTGCCAGCAGTCCAGGGGGGATTAACAATCAGCCCCAGCATTTT
-	-	TRBJ2-1	TRBV9	CASSPDGSYNEQFF	TGTGCCAGCAGCCCCGACGGGTCCTACAATGAGCAGTTCTTC
-	TRBD2	TRBJ2-5	TRBV4-1	CASSQEHTQGLAGGMRETQYF	TGCGCCAGCAGCCAAGAACATACCCAGGGACTAGCGGGGGGGATGAGGGAGACCCAGTACTTC
-	TRBD1	TRBJ2-3	TRBV2	CASSDGQGADTQYF	TGTGCCAGCAGTGACGGACAGGGGGCGGATACGCAGTATTTT
-	TRBD2	TRBJ2-3	TRBV18	CASSPLPIAGYTDTQYF	TGTGCCAGCTCACCACTCCCCATAGCGGGGTACACAGATACGCAGTATTTT
-	-	TRBJ1-4	TRBV5-1	CASSLYPGTNQLFF	TGCGCCAGCAGCTTATACCCGGGGACAAACCAACTGTTTTTT
-	TRBD1	TRBJ1-3	TRBV30	CAVPGDSSGNTIYF	TGTGCCGTCCCGGGGGACAGCTCTGGAAACACCATATATTTT
-	TRBD1	TRBJ1-1	TRBV5-4	CASSPKITGGFAEAFF	TGTGCCAGCAGCCCAAAAATAACAGGGGGGTTCGCTGAAGCTTTCTTT
-	TRBD2	TRBJ2-1	TRBV30	CAWSVASGGAWRDEQFF	TGTGCCTGGAGTGTAGCCAGCGGGGGGGCGTGGAGAGATGAGCAGTTCTTC
-	-	TRBJ2-5	TRBV29-1	CSVGEAWGGETQYF	TGCAGCGTTGGGGAGGCGTGGGGTGGGGAGACCCAGTACTTC
-	TRBD1	TRBJ2-1	TRBV5-1	CASSSPGQPYNEQFF	TGCGCCAGCAGTTCTCCGGGACAGCCATACAATGAGCAGTTCTTC
-	-	TRBJ1-5	TRBV7-2	CASSQSLGYGQPQHF	TGTGCCAGCAGCCAGAGTTTGGGCTACGGTCAGCCCCAGCATTTT
once	TRBD1	TRBJ1-5	TRBV18	CASSPGQGGNQPQHF	TGTGCCAGCTCACCGGGACAGGGGGGGAATCAGCCCCAGCATTTT
-	-	TRBJ2-3	TRBV29-1	CSVVGVTGTPTDTQYF	TGCAGCGTTGTCGGCGTAACAGGGACGCCGACAGATACGCAGTATTTT
few	-	TRBJ2-7	TRBV18	CASSPPGGHEQYF	TGTGCCAGCTCACCACCCGGGGGGCACGAGCAGTACTTC
-	-	TRBJ2-7	TRBV6-5	CASSPSGASSYEQYF	TGTGCCAGCAGTCCTTCAGGGGCCTCCTCCTACGAGCAGTACTTC
-	TRBD1	TRBJ2-7	TRBV5-1	CASSLSYVRTGVNEQYF	TGCGCCAGCAGCTTGTCATACGTGAGGACAGGGGTCAACGAGCAGTACTTC
-	-	TRBJ1-2	TRBV6-5	CASTDKGYGYTF	TGTGCCAGCACAGACAAGGGGTATGGCTACACCTTC
-	-	TRBJ2-7	TRBV28	CASSFGQGLEQYF	TGTGCCAGCAGTTTTGGGCAGGGGCTCGAGCAGTACTTC
-	-	TRBJ1-4	TRBV7-9	CASSSNSGEKLFF	TGTGCCAGCAGCTCAAATTCGGGTGAAAAACTGTTTTTT
-	-	TRBJ2-5	TRBV7-2	CASSSSPRLEAETQYF	TGTGCCAGCAGCTCCTCCCCGCGACTAGAAGCGGAGACCCAGTACTTC
few	-	TRBJ2-1	TRBV5-4	CASSLAGHNEQFF	TGTGCCAGCAGCTTGGCAGGGCACAATGAGCAGTTCTTC
once	TRBD2	TRBJ2-3	TRBV3-1/TRBV3-2	CASSQEGGTDTQYF	TGTGCCAGCAGCCAAGAGGGGGGGACAGATACGCAGTATTTT
-	-	TRBJ2-1	TRBV28	CASSSLSSGLRSYNEQFF	TGTGCCAGCAGTTCTCTTTCTTCGGGACTGCGCTCCTACAATGAGCAGTTCTTC
-	-	TRBJ1-1	TRBV4-3	CASSPQNTEAFF	TGCGCCAGCAGCCCCCAGAACACTGAAGCTTTCTTT
-	TRBD2	TRBJ2-2	TRBV4-1	CASSLRGTSGQNTGELFF	TGCGCCAGCAGCCTCCGCGGGACTAGCGGGCAGAACACCGGGGAGCTGTTTTTT
-	TRBD2	TRBJ2-1	TRBV7-9	CASSSLGPAGGSPLHEQFF	TGTGCCAGCAGCTCCCTAGGACCTGCGGGGGGCTCCCCTCTGCATGAGCAGTTCTTC
-	-	TRBJ1-2	TRBV4-1	CASSQEAGKYGYTF	TGCGCCAGCAGCCAAGAGGCAGGCAAGTATGGCTACACCTTC
-	-	TRBJ2-7	TRBV6-6	CASSQSGTGIRGGVSYEQYF	TGTGCCAGCAGTCAATCCGGGACAGGGATTCGCGGGGGGGTATCCTACGAGCAGTACTTC
few	-	TRBJ2-2	TRBV18	CASSPRQSTGELFF	TGTGCCAGCTCACCGAGACAGAGCACCGGGGAGCTGTTTTTT
few	-	TRBJ2-7	TRBV9	CASSVDRGGEQYF	TGTGCCAGCAGCGTAGATCGGGGAGGAGAGCAGTACTTC
-	TRBD1	TRBJ2-5	TRBV5-1	CASSLGTGWRETQYF	TGCGCCAGCAGCTTGGGGACAGGGTGGAGGGAGACCCAGTACTTC
few	-	TRBJ2-2	TRBV7-2	CASSPDRFNTGELFF	TGTGCCAGCAGCCCCGACAGGTTCAACACCGGGGAGCTGTTTTTT
-	-	TRBJ2-2	TRBV6-5	CASSTGYQGTGELFF	TGTGCCAGCAGCACCGGGTACCAGGGGACCGGGGAGCTGTTTTTT
-	-	TRBJ2-3	TRBV30	CAWSVVSGTQYF	TGTGCCTGGAGTGTTGTAAGCGGCACGCAGTATTTT
few	-	TRBJ2-5	TRBV7-6	CASSLITGGGQETQYF	TGTGCCAGCAGCTTAATTACGGGGGGCGGCCAAGAGACCCAGTACTTC
once	-	TRBJ1-2	TRBV6-5	CASSPRPQGREGYTF	TGTGCCAGCAGTCCCCGACCTCAGGGTCGAGAGGGCTACACCTTC
-	-	TRBJ1-2	TRBV6-2/TRBV6-3	CASSHRGQRYGYTF	TGTGCCAGCAGCCATAGGGGACAACGCTATGGCTACACCTTC
-	-	TRBJ1-6	TRBV2	CASSADGQDNNSPLHF	TGTGCCAGCAGTGCTGATGGACAAGATAATAATTCACCCCTCCACTTT
once	TRBD1	TRBJ1-6	TRBV19	CASSIRDRDSPLHF	TGTGCCAGTAGCATCCGGGACAGGGATTCACCCCTCCACTTT
-	-	TRBJ1-2	TRBV7-9	CASSLADSYGYTF	TGTGCCAGCAGCTTAGCCGACAGCTATGGCTACACCTTC
-	TRBD2	TRBJ2-5	TRBV10-3	CAIRDSGPGETQYF	TGTGCCATCAGAGATAGCGGGCCGGGCGAGACCCAGTACTTC
few	-	TRBJ2-2	TRBV2	CASGEDSTGELFF	TGTGCCAGCGGTGAGGACAGCACCGGGGAGCTGTTTTTT
few	-	TRBJ2-3	TRBV2	CASTYTDTQYF	TGTGCCAGCACCTACACAGATACGCAGTATTTT